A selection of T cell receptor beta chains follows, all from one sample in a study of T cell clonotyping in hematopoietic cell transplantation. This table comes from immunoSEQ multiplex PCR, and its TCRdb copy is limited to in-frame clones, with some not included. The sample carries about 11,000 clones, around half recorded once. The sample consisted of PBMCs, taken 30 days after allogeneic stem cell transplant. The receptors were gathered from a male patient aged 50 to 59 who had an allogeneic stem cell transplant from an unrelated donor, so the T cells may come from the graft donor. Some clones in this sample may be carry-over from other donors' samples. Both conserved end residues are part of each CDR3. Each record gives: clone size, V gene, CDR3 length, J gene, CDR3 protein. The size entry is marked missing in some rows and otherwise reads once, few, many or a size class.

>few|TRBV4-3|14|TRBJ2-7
CASRRRAGYYEQYF
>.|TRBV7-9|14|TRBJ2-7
CASSFSQGVYEQYF
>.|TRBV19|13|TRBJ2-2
CASSSQAAGELFF
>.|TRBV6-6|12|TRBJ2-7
CASRTLTYEQYF
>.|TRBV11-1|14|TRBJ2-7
CASSLMGQSYEQYF
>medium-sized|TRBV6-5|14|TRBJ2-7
CASSLRPSFNEQYF
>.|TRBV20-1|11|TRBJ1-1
CSVGSDTEAFF
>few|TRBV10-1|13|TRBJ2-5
CASSESVQETQYF
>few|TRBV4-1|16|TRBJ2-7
CASSQELGQGDYEQYF
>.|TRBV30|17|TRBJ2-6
CAYLPGTGLSGANVLTF
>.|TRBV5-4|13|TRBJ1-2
CASSQGPNYGYTF